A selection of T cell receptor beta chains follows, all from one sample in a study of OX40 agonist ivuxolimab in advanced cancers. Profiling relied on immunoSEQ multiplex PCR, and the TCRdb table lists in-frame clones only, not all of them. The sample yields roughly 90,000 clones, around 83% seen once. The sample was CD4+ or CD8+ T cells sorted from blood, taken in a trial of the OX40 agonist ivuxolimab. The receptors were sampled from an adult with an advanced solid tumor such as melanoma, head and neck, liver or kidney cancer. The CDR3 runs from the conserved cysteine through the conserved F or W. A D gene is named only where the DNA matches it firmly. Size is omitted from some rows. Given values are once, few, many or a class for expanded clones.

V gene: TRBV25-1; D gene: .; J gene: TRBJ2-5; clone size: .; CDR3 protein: CASSWAEETQYF; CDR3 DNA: TGTGCCAGCAGTTGGGCAGAGGAGACCCAGTACTTC
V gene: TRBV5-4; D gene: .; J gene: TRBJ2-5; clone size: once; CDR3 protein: CASSLDPQETQYF; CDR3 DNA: TGTGCCAGCAGCTTGGATCCCCAAGAGACCCAGTACTTC
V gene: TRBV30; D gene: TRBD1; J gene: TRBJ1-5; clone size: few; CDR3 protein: CAWDREEGQPQHF; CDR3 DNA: TGTGCCTGGGACAGGGAAGAGGGTCAGCCCCAGCATTTT
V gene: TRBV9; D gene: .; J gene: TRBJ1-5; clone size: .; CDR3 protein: CASSVGNQPQHF; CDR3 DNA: TGTGCCAGCAGCGTGGGGAATCAGCCCCAGCATTTT
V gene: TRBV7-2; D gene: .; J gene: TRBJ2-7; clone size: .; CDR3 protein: CASSFYYEQYF; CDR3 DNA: TGTGCCAGCAGCTTCTACTACGAGCAGTACTTC
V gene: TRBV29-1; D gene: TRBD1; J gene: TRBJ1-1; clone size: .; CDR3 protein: CSADRGNTEAFF; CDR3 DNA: TGCAGCGCCGACAGGGGGAACACTGAAGCTTTCTTT
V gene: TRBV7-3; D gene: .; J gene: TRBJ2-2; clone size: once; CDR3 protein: CASSAGGELFF; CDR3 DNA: TGTGCCAGCAGCGCTGGCGGGGAGCTGTTTTTT
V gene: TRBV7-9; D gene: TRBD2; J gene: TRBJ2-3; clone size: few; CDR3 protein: CASSLGLAGGRDTQYF; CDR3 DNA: TGTGCCAGCAGCTTAGGTTTAGCGGGGGGCCGCGATACGCAGTATTTT
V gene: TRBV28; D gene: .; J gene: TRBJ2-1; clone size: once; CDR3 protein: CASSFSTPDEQFF; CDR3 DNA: TGTGCCAGCAGTTTCTCCACCCCCGATGAGCAGTTCTTC
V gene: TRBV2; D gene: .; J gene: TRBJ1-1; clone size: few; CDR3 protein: CASSVVSEAFF; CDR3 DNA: TGTGCCAGCAGTGTGGTATCTGAAGCTTTCTTT
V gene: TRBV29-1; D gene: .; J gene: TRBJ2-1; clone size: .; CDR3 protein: CSVGLWGVGYNEQFF; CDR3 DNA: TGCAGCGTTGGTCTATGGGGGGTGGGGTACAATGAGCAGTTCTTC
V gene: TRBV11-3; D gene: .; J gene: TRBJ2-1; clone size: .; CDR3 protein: CASSLQGGHNNEQFF; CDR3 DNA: TGTGCCAGCAGCTTACAGGGAGGCCACAACAATGAGCAGTTCTTC
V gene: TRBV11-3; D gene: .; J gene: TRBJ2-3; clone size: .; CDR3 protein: CASSLGGTDTQYF; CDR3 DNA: TGTGCCAGCAGCTTAGGAGGCACAGATACGCAGTATTTT
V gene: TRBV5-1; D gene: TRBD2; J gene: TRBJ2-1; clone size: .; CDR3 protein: CASSSRPTWLADYNEQFF; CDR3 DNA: TGCGCCAGCAGCTCCCGGCCAACGTGGCTAGCGGATTACAATGAGCAGTTCTTC
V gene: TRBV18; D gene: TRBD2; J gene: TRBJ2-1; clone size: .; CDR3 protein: CASSPLIAGGFYNEQFF; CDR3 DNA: TGTGCCAGCTCACCGCTGATAGCGGGAGGGTTCTACAATGAGCAGTTCTTC
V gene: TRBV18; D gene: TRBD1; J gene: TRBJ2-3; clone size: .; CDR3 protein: CASSLQQGSEDTQYF; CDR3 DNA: TGTGCCAGCTCTCTCCAACAGGGGAGTGAAGATACGCAGTATTTT
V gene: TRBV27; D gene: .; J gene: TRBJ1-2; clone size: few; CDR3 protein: CASSPSSGGYTF; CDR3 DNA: TGTGCCAGCAGTCCCTCGAGCGGGGGCTACACCTTC
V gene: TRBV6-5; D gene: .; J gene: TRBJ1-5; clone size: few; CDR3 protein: CASSLGGVGNQPQHF; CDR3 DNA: TGTGCCAGCAGCCTGGGAGGGGTAGGCAATCAGCCCCAGCATTTT
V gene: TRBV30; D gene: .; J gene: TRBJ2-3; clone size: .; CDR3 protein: CAWSGGDTQYF; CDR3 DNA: TGTGCCTGGAGTGGGGGAGATACGCAGTATTTT
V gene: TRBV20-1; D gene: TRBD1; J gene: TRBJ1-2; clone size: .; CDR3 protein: CSPTGSTGYTF; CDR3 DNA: TGCAGTCCGACAGGGTCGACTGGCTACACCTTC
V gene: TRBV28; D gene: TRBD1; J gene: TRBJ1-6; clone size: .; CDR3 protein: CASSPQYRGFYSPLHF; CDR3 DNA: TGTGCCAGCAGTCCCCAATACAGGGGGTTCTATTCACCCCTCCACTTT
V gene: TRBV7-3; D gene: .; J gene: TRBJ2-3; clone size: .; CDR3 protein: CASSLERSDTQYF; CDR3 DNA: TGTGCCAGCAGCCTCGAGAGATCAGATACGCAGTATTTT
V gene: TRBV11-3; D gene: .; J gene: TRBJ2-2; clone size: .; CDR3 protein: CASSLRGGTGELFF; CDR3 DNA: TGTGCCAGCAGCTTAAGGGGGGGCACCGGGGAGCTGTTTTTT
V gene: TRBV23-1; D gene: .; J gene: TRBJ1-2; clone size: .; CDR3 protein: CASSQSTGSASYGYTF; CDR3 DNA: TGCGCCAGCAGTCAATCGACCGGGAGCGCCAGCTATGGCTACACCTTC
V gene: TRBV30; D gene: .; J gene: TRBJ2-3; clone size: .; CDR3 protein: CAWSLTGSGTDTQYF; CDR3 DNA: TGTGCCTGGAGCCTCACAGGGAGTGGCACAGATACGCAGTATTTT
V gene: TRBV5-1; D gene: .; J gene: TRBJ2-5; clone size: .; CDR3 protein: CASSLIDTRETQYF; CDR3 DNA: TGCGCCAGCAGCTTAATTGATACAAGAGAGACCCAGTACTTC
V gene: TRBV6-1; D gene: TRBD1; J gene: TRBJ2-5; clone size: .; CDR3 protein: CASSVGQGTETQYF; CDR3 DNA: TGTGCCAGCAGCGTCGGACAGGGCACAGAGACCCAGTACTTC
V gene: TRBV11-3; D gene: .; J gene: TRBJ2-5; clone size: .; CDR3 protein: CASSLRGLETQYF; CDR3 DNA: TGTGCCAGCAGCTTAAGGGGTCTAGAGACCCAGTACTTC